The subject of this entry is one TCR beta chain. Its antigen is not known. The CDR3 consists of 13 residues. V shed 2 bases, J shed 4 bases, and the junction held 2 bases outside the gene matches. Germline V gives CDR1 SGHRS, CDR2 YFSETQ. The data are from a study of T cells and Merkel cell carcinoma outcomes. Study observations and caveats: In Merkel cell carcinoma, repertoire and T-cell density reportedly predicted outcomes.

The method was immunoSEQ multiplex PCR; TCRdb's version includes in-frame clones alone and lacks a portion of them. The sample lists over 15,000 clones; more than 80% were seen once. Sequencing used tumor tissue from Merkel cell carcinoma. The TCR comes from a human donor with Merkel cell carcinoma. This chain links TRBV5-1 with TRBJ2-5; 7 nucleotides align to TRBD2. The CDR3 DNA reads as TGCGCCAGCAGCTTCGCTAGCGGAGAGACCCAGTACTTC. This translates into CASSFASGETQYF.